The next 5 T cell receptor beta chains were all read from a single sample in a study of blood T cells in healthy people across ages. Then a second PCR, running roughly 6 to 11 cycles, was carried out with a sample-barcoded 5' primer and a J-beta primer mix. TCRdb used MiXCR to reprocess the 5' RACE reads, holding one entry per CDR3 protein. The sample records under 2,000,000 distinct CDR3 sequences, roughly 52% being singletons. The sequenced sample was blood. Receptor source: a woman between 35 and 50 years old in good health.

The genes are TRBV19 and TRBJ2-1; 12 bases are shared with TRBD2. The germline V gene has CDR1 LNHDA and CDR2 SQIVND (reference sequence). V dropped 2 bases and J dropped 9; count of bases not matched to a gene: 14. The CDR3 is 18 amino acids. The CDR3: CASSIKGLAGGTVGEQFF. CDR3 sequence (DNA): TGTGCCAGTAGTATAAAAGGGCTAGCGGGGGGGACTGTCGGTGAGCAGTTCTTC.

The chain combines TRBV4-2 with TRBJ2-1, with TRBD2 matching over 8 bases. The CDR3 is 17 amino acids. Looked up from germline, CDR1 is LGHNA and CDR2 is YNFKEQ. The ends lost 0 bases at V and 8 bases at J; junction bases unmatched: 12. The CDR3 loop is CASSQDWVAGRIDEQFF. CDR3 DNA sequence: TGTGCCAGCAGCCAAGATTGGGTAGCGGGGCGTATCGATGAGCAGTTCTTC.

This chain joins TRBV20-1 and TRBJ2-3, with no clear D. V lost 0 bases and J lost 10, with 11 bases in between. Germline-derived CDR1 and CDR2 are DFQATT and SNEGSKA (reference sequence). This CDR3 spans 12 amino acids. This CDR3 reads CSARDLAGAQYF. The CDR3 region has the DNA TGCAGTGCTAGAGATCTCGCCGGCGCGCAGTATTTT.

In this sample, this clonotype turned up once. The CDR3 sequence: CASSLAGTGNWGAFF. DNA of the CDR3: TGTGCCAGCAGCTTGGCCGGGACAGGGAACTGGGGAGCTTTCTTT. The chain couples TRBV5-5 to TRBJ1-1, with 9 bases matching TRBD1. CDR1 and CDR2 from the germline V gene are SGHKS and YYEKEE (reference sequence). J lost 10 bases, V lost 0 bases, and 10 bases had no gene match. There are 15 residues in the CDR3.

As DNA, the CDR3 is TGTGCCAGCAGCGGGCCTACGGGGGCGTCCACAGATACGCAGTATTTT. Translating it yields CASSGPTGASTDTQYF. V is TRBV5-5 and J is TRBJ2-3, with D perhaps given as TRBD1 or TRBD2 (6 bases each). Germline-derived CDR1 and CDR2 are SGHKS and YYEKEE (reference sequence). The length of the CDR3 is 16 residues. Trimming removed 4 bases at V and 2 bases at J, with 17 bases between. Variable domain in full (rest from reference TRBV5-5 and TRBJ2-3): DAGVTQSPTHLIKTRGQQVTLRCSPISGHKSVSWYQQVLGQGPQFIFQYYEKEERGRGNFPDRFSARQFPNYSSELNVNALLLGDSALYLCASSGPTGASTDTQYFGPGTRLTVL.